This T cell receptor beta chain appears in the sequencing data of a study of Ad26.COV2.S vaccination and SARS-CoV-2 variants. Study as a whole: Among those in the COV1001 Ad26.COV2.S trial arm was the donor.

Some clones are missing from TCRdb's copy, which holds only in-frame ones; the method was immunoSEQ multiplex PCR. Of over 300,000 clones in the sample, about 83% were seen once. The study, taken as a whole, reports: Non-spike TCR breadth showed similarity between vaccine and placebo recipients.

Treatment meaning: about 20 received Ad26.COV2.S at low or high dose, single or two shots; about 5 received placebo; per-sample allocation not given. Sampling took place 63 days after the first vaccine or placebo injection. A Boston adult aged 18-55 years was the donor. As to this clone: Its antigen is still unknown.

Germline-derived CDR1 and CDR2 are MNHEY and SVGAGI. Trimming removed 6 bases from V and 8 bases from J; junction bases left unmatched: 3. The CDR3 totals 14 residues. This chain joins TRBV6-5 and TRBJ2-3; 15 bases are shared with TRBD2. The TCR originated in a person aged 18-60 years who received the Ad26.COV2.S COVID-19 vaccine or a placebo. Sample: peripheral blood, taken in a trial of Ad26.COV2.S vaccine versus placebo. CDR3 in DNA: TGTGCCAGCAGGCCGGGACTAGCGGGGGGTACGCAGTATTTT. Translation gives CASRPGLAGGTQYF.